A single sample is the source of the 30 T cell receptor beta chains below, sequenced in a study of response to subunit inactivated influenza vaccine. MiXCR, run by TCRdb on the RT-PCR reads, gives a single entry per CDR3 protein. Of about 500,000 distinct CDR3 sequences listed, about 15% are singletons. Sample: CD4+ T cells sorted from PBMCs, taken less than 25 months after vaccination. The receptors derive from a man between 50 and 69 years old who received an inactivated influenza vaccine.

This clonotype occurred a few times. V and J are TRBV4-2 and TRBJ2-3, with 11 positions matching TRBD2. Germline V CDR1 and CDR2: LGHNA, YNFKEQ. Germline trimming cut 2 bases from V and 0 bases from J; bases unmatched to any gene: 4. The CDR3 is made up of 17 amino acids. The CDR3 protein is CASSQQGLAGSTDTQYF. In nucleotides, the CDR3 is TGTGCCAGCAGCCAACAAGGACTAGCGGGTAGCACAGATACGCAGTATTTT.

The rearrangement links TRBV11-2 to TRBJ2-5, with TRBD2 identical over 7 bases. The V segment lost 4 bases and the J segment 0 bases; nucleotides outside the gene matches: 2. Germline assignment: CDR1 SGHAT and CDR2 FQNNGV. The length of the CDR3 is 14 residues. CDR3 loop: CASSWREYQETQYF. CDR3 in DNA: TGTGCCAGCAGCTGGCGGGAGTACCAAGAGACCCAGTACTTC.

The genes are TRBV19 and TRBJ1-1, with TRBD1 matching over 11 bases. Losses at the gene ends were 5 bases for V and 5 bases for J; bases not matched to a gene: 4. This CDR3 has 14 amino acids. The germline gives CDR1 LNHDA, CDR2 SQIVND (reference sequence). The CDR3 spells CASSVDRGRTEAFF. CDR3 bases: TGTGCCAGTAGTGTGGACAGGGGGCGGACTGAAGCTTTCTTT.

This clonotype was seen repeatedly, ten times or more. The chain uses TRBV5-1 and TRBJ1-5; no definite D call. V was cut by 0 bases and J by 5 bases, with 12 bases left in between. Per the germline V gene, CDR1 is SGHRS and CDR2 is YFSETQ. This CDR3 contains 15 residues. The CDR3 is CASSLDGVRDQPQHF. In DNA form, the CDR3 reads TGCGCCAGCAGCTTGGACGGGGTACGTGATCAGCCCCAGCATTTT.

This clonotype has only a few counts. This chain links TRBV4-1 with TRBJ1-2; D is undetermined. V was shortened by 0 bases and J by 5 bases, with 19 bases between the two germline ends. In germline, CDR1 is MGHRA, CDR2 YSYEKL. The CDR3 length is 17 residues. The CDR3 is CASSQDSAEKRHYGYTF. The DNA of the CDR3 is TGCGCCAGCAGCCAAGATTCGGCAGAGAAACGACATTATGGCTACACCTTC.

The V call is TRBV5-1, the J call TRBJ1-2, with D possibly TRBD1 on 6 matching bases. Per germline, CDR1 SGHRS and CDR2 YFSETQ. CDR3 length: 14 amino acids. Trimming took off 3 bases at V and 8 bases at J, with 17 bases between the two ends. The CDR3 DNA reads as TGCGCCAGCAGCTCCGAGGGAACAGGGATCGGCTACACCTTC. Encoded protein: CASSSEGTGIGYTF.

About this clonotype itself: A read error may produce the germline difference seen at one junction end. J is TRBJ2-7 and V is TRBV12-3 or TRBV12-4; D is possibly TRBD1 (5 bases). CDR3 size: 14 residues. This CDR3 reads CASSHPGLSCEQYF. DNA of the CDR3: TGTGCCAGCAGTCACCCAGGGCTTTCCTGCGAGCAGTACTTC.

This clonotype came up a few times. Here the CDR3 DNA reads TGTGCCATCAGCCCAACCGGACTGTTCTACGAGCAGTACTTC. Amino acid sequence: CAISPTGLFYEQYF. The gene calls are TRBV10-3 and TRBJ2-7; TRBD2 might be the D (5 bases). Germline-derived CDR1 and CDR2 are ENHRY and SYGVKD. This CDR3 has 14 residues. V lost 6 bases and J 3 bases, leaving 15 bases between the germline ends.

This clonotype was counted between two and nine times. V usage is TRBV20-1 and J usage is TRBJ2-1; unclear D gene. This CDR3 has 13 amino acids. Germline values: CDR1 DFQATT, CDR2 SNEGSKA (reference sequence). Deletions cut 0 bases from V and 6 bases from J, with 9 bases between. In DNA form, the CDR3 reads TGCAGTGCTAGAGATTGGAGTCGCAATGAGCAGTTCTTC. Amino acid sequence: CSARDWSRNEQFF.

This clonotype has ten or more counts. This chain connects TRBV7-6 to TRBJ2-2; 13 nucleotides align to TRBD2. The CDR3 extends over 15 amino acids. Germline assignment: CDR1 SGHVS and CDR2 FNYEAQ. J was trimmed by 7 bases and V by 4 bases; bases with no gene match: 3. The DNA for the CDR3 is TGTGCCAGCAGCTCCGGGACTAGCGGGATCGGGGAGCTGTTTTTT. This translates into CASSSGTSGIGELFF.

The V call is TRBV15, the J call TRBJ2-1; 10 bases agree with TRBD2. V gave up 1 base and J gave up 6 bases; unmatched junction bases: 6. The CDR3 length is 16 residues. Germline values: CDR1 LNHNV, CDR2 YYDKDF (reference sequence). The CDR3 sequence is CATSRGSGRGGNEQFF. Here the CDR3 DNA reads TGTGCCACCAGCAGAGGAAGCGGGAGGGGTGGCAATGAGCAGTTCTTC.

This clonotype appeared many times. This rearrangement joins TRBV7-2 to TRBJ1-2; no firm D call. CDR1 and CDR2 from the germline V gene are SGHTA and FQGNSA. Trimming removed 5 bases at V and 5 bases at J, with 15 bases between. The CDR3 has 14 residues. Here the CDR3 reads CASSLSSLGYGYTF. CDR3 DNA: TGTGCCAGCAGCCTATCCTCCTTGGGGTATGGCTACACCTTC. The variable domain in full, with the rest retrieved from reference TRBV7-2 and TRBJ1-2, is GAGVSQSPSNKVTEKGKDVELRCDPISGHTALYWYRQSLGQGLEFLIYFQGNSAPDKSGLPSDRFSAERTGGSVSTLTIQRTQQEDSAVYLCASSLSSLGYGYTFGSGTRLTVV.

The chain uses TRBV10-2 and TRBJ1-2, with TRBD1 as a possible D gene (6 bases). Trimming cost V 3 bases and J 2 bases, with 10 bases left between them. CDR1 WSHSY and CDR2 SAAADI come from the germline V gene. The CDR3 has 14 amino acids. The chain's CDR3 is CASSEGGRNYGYTF. The CDR3 DNA reads as TGCGCCAGCAGTGAAGGGGGGCGAAACTATGGCTACACCTTC.

The sample holds a few counts of this clonotype. DNA for the CDR3: TGTGCCAGCAGCTGGGGGACTAGCGGGGGCTACAATGAGCAGTTCTTC. This encodes CASSWGTSGGYNEQFF. The V call is TRBV5-5, the J call TRBJ2-1; 14 bases match TRBD2. CDR1 is SGHKS, CDR2 YYEKEE, per germline (reference sequence). CDR3 size: 16 residues. V was clipped by 3 bases and J by 3 bases; unmatched bases: 2. Full variable domain (rest looked up from reference TRBV5-5 and TRBJ2-1): DAGVTQSPTHLIKTRGQQVTLRCSPISGHKSVSWYQQVLGQGPQFIFQYYEKEERGRGNFPDRFSARQFPNYSSELNVNALLLGDSALYLCASSWGTSGGYNEQFFGPGTRLTVL.

This clonotype showed up just a few times. This rearrangement joins TRBV6-2 or TRBV6-3 to TRBJ2-1; 7 bases are shared with TRBD2. In germline, CDR1 is MNHEY, CDR2 SVGEGT. The CDR3 has 14 residues. V gave up 5 bases and J gave up 4 bases; unmatched junction bases: 5. CDR3 region: CASSMTSTYNEQFF. Written as DNA, the CDR3 is TGTGCCAGCAGTATGACTAGCACATACAATGAGCAGTTCTTC.

The gene calls are TRBV20-1 and TRBJ2-5; TRBD1 agrees at 9 bases. Germline V gene sequence: CDR1 DFQATT, CDR2 SNEGSKA (reference sequence). CDR3 length: 13 amino acids. V shed 6 bases, J shed 4 bases, and the junction held 6 bases outside the gene matches. The CDR3 loop reads CSAARQGGETQYF. DNA of the CDR3: TGCAGTGCCGCCCGACAGGGGGGAGAGACCCAGTACTTC.

This clonotype was found a few times. The rearrangement joins TRBV20-1 to TRBJ1-1; 10 positions agree with TRBD1. The V and J ends lost 5 bases and 5 bases, in that order; junction bases with no gene match: 8. Germline CDR1 DFQATT, CDR2 SNEGSKA (reference sequence). CDR3 length: 14 amino acids. CDR3 sequence (DNA): TGCAGTGCTGCGGGACAGGGGAAGGGGACTGAAGCTTTCTTT. It translates to CSAAGQGKGTEAFF.

This chain joins TRBV20-1 and TRBJ2-5; D call uncertain. The V end lost 0 bases, the J end lost 7 bases, and 15 bases lay between the germline ends. Germline assignment: CDR1 DFQATT and CDR2 SNEGSKA (reference sequence). The CDR3 is 14 amino acids. The CDR3 region has the DNA TGCAGTGCTAGAGATCCTCGCCTTGGTAGGACCCAGTACTTC. Residues: CSARDPRLGRTQYF.

This clonotype came up a few times. The chain uses TRBV5-1 and TRBJ2-3, with 12 bases aligning to TRBD2. The J segment lost 6 bases and the V segment lost 7 bases, leaving 9 bases of the junction unmatched. This CDR3 comprises 15 residues. Looked up from germline, CDR1 is SGHRS and CDR2 is YFSETQ. The CDR3 DNA reads TGCGCCAGCGAGACTAGCGGGAGTGAATTTGATACGCAGTATTTT. Protein: CASETSGSEFDTQYF.

This clonotype has at least ten counts. The J gene is TRBJ2-5, the V gene TRBV29-1; D unresolved. The CDR3 extends over 12 amino acids. Germline assignment: CDR1 SQVTM and CDR2 ANQGSEA. The ends were cut back, 3 bases at V and 6 bases at J, with 11 bases in the middle. CDR3 in DNA: TGCAGCGTTGATGGGCCTCTCCAGACCCAGTACTTC. Its protein is CSVDGPLQTQYF.

This sequence joins TRBV6-5 and TRBJ1-5; D gene uncertain. V lost 0 bases and J lost 5, with 8 bases in between. The CDR3 runs to 14 residues. In germline, CDR1 is MNHEY, CDR2 SVGAGI. The CDR3 spells CASSYSNMDQPQHF. Written as DNA, the CDR3 is TGTGCCAGCAGTTACTCGAATATGGATCAGCCCCAGCATTTT.

In this sample, this clonotype turned up many times. DNA for the CDR3: TGCAGCGGAGTACGCTACAATGAGCAGTTCTTC. This translates into CSGVRYNEQFF. The V and J genes are TRBV29-1 and TRBJ2-1; D is ambiguous. Germline CDR1 is SQVTM and CDR2 is ANQGSEA. The CDR3 spans 11 residues. The V end was cut by 7 bases, the J end by 3 bases, with 7 bases between.

This clonotype was counted a few times. The chain employs TRBV4-2 and TRBJ2-5; no clear D gene. V gave up 0 bases and J gave up 5 bases, with 4 bases separating them. The CDR3 is 12 amino acids. Germline V gives CDR1 LGHNA, CDR2 YNFKEQ. As DNA, the CDR3 is TGTGCCAGCAGCCAAGATTCGGAGACCCAGTACTTC. This sequence encodes CASSQDSETQYF.

The chain couples TRBV15 to TRBJ1-6; perhaps TRBD1 as D (6 bases). This CDR3 is built from 17 residues. The germline V gene encodes CDR1 LNHNV and CDR2 YYDKDF (reference sequence). Trimming left V 0 bases short and J 7 bases short, with 16 bases between. The CDR3, as DNA: TGTGCCACCAGCAGAGATAGAGGGGGAGAGGGAAATTCACCCCTCCACTTT. This translates into CATSRDRGGEGNSPLHF.

This clonotype has just a few counts. The chain carries TRBV28 and TRBJ2-5; tentatively, D is TRBD1 (5 bases). The germline CDR1 and CDR2 sequences are MDHEN and SYDVKM. The CDR3 contains 15 residues. V was pared by 3 bases and J by 5 bases, with 16 bases between. CDR3 sequence reads: CASSFSIHRFETQYF. The CDR3 nucleotides read TGTGCCAGCAGTTTTTCAATACACAGGTTCGAGACCCAGTACTTC.

This chain uses TRBV3-1 with TRBJ2-3, with 10 positions matching TRBD2. The V and J ends lost 4 bases and 4 bases, in that order; junction bases with no gene match: 11. Germline CDR1 reads LGHDT; CDR2 reads YNNKEL (reference sequence). This CDR3 has 17 residues. The CDR3 coding sequence is TGTGCCAGCAGCCCCACCCCCGGGACTAGCGTCGCAGATACGCAGTATTTT. Protein product: CASSPTPGTSVADTQYF.

This clonotype has only a few counts. This chain uses TRBV20-1 with TRBJ1-2; D gene unclear. CDR1 is DFQATT, CDR2 SNEGSKA, per germline (reference sequence). V was shortened by 4 bases and J by 8 bases, with 14 bases between the two germline ends. This CDR3 has 12 amino acids. In DNA, the CDR3 is TGCAGTGCTAACGAGGGTTTCAGGGGCTACACCTTC. Amino acids: CSANEGFRGYTF.

The V call is TRBV4-3, the J call TRBJ1-2; tentatively, D is TRBD1 (5 bases). The CDR3 runs to 15 residues. Germline CDR1 LGHNA, CDR2 YSLEER. Between the trimmed V and J ends, which lost 4 bases and 4 bases, there was a span of 16 bases. In DNA, the CDR3 is TGCGCCAGCAGCCTCACCCCACAGGTCGTCTATGGCTACACCTTC. Translation: CASSLTPQVVYGYTF.

V usage is TRBV5-1 and J usage is TRBJ2-5; 7 nucleotides align to TRBD2. Germline V gene lookup returns CDR1 SGHRS and CDR2 YFSETQ. The CDR3 has 16 residues. V lost 1 base, J lost 5 bases, and 11 bases stayed unmatched. The CDR3 sequence is CASSLLGGAAGETQYF. The CDR3 nucleotides are TGCGCCAGCAGCTTGTTAGGAGGGGCAGCGGGGGAGACCCAGTACTTC.

This clonotype was counted only a few times. CDR3 bases: TGCGCCAGCAGCTTGGGGGGCTCCTCGAGCGGGGGCCTAGAGACCCAGTACTTC. Amino acid sequence: CASSLGGSSSGGLETQYF. The genes are TRBV5-1 and TRBJ2-5, with 8 bases fitting TRBD2. Germline CDR1 reads SGHRS; CDR2 reads YFSETQ. The CDR3 has 18 residues. V shed 0 bases, J shed 4 bases, and the junction held 14 bases outside the gene matches.